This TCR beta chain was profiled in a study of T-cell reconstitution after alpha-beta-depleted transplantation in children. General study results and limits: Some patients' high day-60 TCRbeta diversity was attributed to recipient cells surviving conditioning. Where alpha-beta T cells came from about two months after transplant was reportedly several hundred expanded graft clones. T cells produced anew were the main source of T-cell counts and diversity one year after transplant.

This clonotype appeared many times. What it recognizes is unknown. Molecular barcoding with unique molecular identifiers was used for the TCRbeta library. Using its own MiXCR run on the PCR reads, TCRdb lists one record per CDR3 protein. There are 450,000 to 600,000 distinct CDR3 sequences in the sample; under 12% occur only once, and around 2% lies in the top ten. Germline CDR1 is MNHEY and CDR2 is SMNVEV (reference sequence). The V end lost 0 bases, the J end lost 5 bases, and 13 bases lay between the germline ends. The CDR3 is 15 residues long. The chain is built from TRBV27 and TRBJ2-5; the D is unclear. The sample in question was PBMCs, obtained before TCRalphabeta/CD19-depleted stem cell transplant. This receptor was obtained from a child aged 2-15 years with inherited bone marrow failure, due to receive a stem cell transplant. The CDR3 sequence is CASSLSFGLRETQYF. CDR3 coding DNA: TGTGCCAGCAGTTTATCGTTCGGCTTACGGGAGACCCAGTACTTC.